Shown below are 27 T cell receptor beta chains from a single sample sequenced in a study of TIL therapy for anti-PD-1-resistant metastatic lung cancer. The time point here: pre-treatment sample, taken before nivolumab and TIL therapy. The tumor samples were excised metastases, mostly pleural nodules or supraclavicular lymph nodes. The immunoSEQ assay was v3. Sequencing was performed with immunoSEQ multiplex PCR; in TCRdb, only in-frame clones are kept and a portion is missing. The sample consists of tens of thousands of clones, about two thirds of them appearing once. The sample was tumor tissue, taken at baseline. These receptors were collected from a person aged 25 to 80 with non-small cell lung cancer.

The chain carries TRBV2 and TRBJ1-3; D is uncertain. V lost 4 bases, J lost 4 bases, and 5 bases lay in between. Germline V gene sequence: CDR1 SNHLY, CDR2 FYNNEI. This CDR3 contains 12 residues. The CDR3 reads CASSAVGNTIYF. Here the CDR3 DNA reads TGTGCCAGCAGTGCAGTAGGAAACACCATATATTTT.

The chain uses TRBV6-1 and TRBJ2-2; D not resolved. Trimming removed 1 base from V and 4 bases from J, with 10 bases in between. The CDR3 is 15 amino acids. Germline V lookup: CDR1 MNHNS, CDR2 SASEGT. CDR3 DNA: TGTGCCAGCAGTGAAGGCCGGGTCGTCACCGGGGAGCTGTTTTTT. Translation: CASSEGRVVTGELFF.

In DNA form, the CDR3 reads TGTGCCAGCAGCCCCCCGGGTAGGGAAGATGAAAAACTGTTTTTT. This gives the protein CASSPPGREDEKLFF. This chain links TRBV11-2 with TRBJ1-4; D call uncertain. CDR1 SGHAT and CDR2 FQNNGV come from the germline V gene. Trimming removed 5 bases from V and 6 bases from J, with 16 bases in between. This CDR3 region has 15 residues.

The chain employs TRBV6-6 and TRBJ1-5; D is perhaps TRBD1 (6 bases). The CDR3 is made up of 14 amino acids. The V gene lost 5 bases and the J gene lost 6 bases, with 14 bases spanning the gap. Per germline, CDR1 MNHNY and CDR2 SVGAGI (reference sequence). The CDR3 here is CASSPDGGGQPQHF. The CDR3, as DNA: TGTGCCAGCAGTCCCGACGGGGGCGGTCAGCCCCAGCATTTT.

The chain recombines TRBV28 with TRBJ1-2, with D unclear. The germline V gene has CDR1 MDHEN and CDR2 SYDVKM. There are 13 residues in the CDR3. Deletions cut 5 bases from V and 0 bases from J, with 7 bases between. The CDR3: CASSGSTNYGYTF. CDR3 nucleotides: TGTGCCAGCAGTGGGAGCACTAACTATGGCTACACCTTC.

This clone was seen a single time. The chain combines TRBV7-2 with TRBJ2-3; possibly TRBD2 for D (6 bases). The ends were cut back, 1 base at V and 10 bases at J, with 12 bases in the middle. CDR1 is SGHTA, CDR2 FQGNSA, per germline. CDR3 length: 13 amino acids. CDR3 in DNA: TGTGCCAGCAGCTTAGACGGGCGGGGCTCGCAGTATTTT. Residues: CASSLDGRGSQYF.

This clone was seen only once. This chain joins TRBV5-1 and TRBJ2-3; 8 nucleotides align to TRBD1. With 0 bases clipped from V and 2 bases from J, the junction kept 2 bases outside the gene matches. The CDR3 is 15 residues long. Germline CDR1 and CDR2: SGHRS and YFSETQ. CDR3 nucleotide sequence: TGCGCCAGCAGCTTGGACAGGGGGGTCACAGATACGCAGTATTTT. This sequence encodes CASSLDRGVTDTQYF.

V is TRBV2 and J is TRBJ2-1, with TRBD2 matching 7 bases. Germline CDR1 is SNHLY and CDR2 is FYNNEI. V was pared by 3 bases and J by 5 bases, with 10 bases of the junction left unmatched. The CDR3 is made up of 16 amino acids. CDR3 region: CASSESLAVLHNEQFF. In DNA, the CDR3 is TGTGCCAGCAGTGAGTCGCTAGCGGTTCTTCACAATGAGCAGTTCTTC.

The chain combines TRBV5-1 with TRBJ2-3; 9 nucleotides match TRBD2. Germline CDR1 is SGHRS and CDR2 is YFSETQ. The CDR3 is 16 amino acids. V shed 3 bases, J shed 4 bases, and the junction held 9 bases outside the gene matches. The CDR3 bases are TGCGCCAGCAGCTGGAGGGCTAGCGGGGTTGCAGATACGCAGTATTTT. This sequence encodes CASSWRASGVADTQYF.

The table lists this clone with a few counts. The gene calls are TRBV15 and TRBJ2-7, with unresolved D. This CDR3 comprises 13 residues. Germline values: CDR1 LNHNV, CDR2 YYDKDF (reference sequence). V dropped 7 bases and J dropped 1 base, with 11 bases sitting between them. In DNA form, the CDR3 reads TGTGCCACCACCACCAGGTCATCCTACGAGCAGTACTTC. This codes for CATTTRSSYEQYF.

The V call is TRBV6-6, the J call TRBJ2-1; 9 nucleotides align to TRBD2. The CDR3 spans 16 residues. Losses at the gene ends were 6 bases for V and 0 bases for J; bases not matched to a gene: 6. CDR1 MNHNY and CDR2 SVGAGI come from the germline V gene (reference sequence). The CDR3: CASRASSGVSYNEQFF. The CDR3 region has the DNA TGTGCCAGCAGAGCATCTAGCGGGGTCTCCTACAATGAGCAGTTCTTC.

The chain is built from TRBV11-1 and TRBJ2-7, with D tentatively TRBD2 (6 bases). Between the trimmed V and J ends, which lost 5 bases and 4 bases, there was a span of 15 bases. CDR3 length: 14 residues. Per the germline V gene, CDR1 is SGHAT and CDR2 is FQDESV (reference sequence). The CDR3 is CASSPRDGRYEQYF. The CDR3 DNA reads TGTGCCAGCAGCCCCAGGGACGGGAGATACGAGCAGTACTTC.

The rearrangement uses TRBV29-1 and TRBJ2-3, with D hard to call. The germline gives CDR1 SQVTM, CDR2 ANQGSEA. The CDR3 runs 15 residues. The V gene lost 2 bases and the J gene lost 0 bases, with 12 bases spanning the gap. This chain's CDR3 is CSVERSFGSTDTQYF. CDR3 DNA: TGCAGCGTTGAAAGGAGTTTCGGGAGCACAGATACGCAGTATTTT.

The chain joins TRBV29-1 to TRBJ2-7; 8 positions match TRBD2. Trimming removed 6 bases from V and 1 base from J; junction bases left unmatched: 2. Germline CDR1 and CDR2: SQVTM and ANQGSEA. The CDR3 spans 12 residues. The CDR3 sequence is CSVGGVSYEQYF. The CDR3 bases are TGCAGCGTCGGGGGGGTATCCTACGAGCAGTACTTC.

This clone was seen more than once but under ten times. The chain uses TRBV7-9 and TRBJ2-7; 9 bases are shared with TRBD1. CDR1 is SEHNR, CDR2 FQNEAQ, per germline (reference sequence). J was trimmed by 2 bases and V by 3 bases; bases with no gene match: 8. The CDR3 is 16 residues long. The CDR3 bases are TGTGCCAGCAGCTTGGTTTCCGGGACAGGGACCTACGAGCAGTACTTC. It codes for CASSLVSGTGTYEQYF. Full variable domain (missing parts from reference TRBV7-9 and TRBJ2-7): DTGVSQNPRHKITKRGQNVTFRCDPISEHNRLYWYRQTLGQGPEFLTYFQNEAQLEKSRLLSDRFSAERPKGSFSTLEIQRTEQGDSAMYLCASSLVSGTGTYEQYFGPGTRLTVT.

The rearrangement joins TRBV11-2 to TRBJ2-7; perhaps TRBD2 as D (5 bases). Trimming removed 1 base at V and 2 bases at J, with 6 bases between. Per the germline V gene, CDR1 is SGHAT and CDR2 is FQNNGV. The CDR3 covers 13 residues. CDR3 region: CASSLAGTYEQYF. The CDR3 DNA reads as TGTGCCAGCAGCTTAGCGGGGACCTACGAGCAGTACTTC.

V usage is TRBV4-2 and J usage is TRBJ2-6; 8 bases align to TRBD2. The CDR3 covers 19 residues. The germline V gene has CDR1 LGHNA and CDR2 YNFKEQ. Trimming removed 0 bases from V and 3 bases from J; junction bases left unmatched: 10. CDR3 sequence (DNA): TGTGCCAGCAGCCAAGACGGGAGGGAGGGCCAGCGTGGGGCCAACGTCCTGACTTTC. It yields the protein CASSQDGREGQRGANVLTF.

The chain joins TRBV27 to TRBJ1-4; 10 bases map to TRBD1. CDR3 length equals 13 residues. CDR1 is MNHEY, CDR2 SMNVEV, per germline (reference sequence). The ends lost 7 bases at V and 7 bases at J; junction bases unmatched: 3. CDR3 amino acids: CASMGQGREKLFF. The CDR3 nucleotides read TGTGCCAGCATGGGACAGGGGCGTGAAAAACTGTTTTTT. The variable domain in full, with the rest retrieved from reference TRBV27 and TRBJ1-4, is EAQVTQNPRYLITVTGKKLTVTCSQNMNHEYMSWYRQDPGLGLRQIYYSMNVEVTDKGDVPEGYKVSRKEKRNFPLILESPSPNQTSLYFCASMGQGREKLFFGSGTQLSVL.

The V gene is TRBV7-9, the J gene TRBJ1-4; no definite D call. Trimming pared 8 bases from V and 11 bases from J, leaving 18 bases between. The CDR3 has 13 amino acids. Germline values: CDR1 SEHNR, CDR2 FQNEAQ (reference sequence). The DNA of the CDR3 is TGTGCCAGCGACGCCCAGACGGGGTTGAAACTGTTTTTT. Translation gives CASDAQTGLKLFF.

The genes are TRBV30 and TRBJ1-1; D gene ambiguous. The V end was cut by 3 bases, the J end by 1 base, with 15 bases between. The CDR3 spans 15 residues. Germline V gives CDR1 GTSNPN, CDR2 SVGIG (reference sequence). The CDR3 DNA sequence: TGTGCCTGGAGGGCAGACACAATTCGGAACACTGAAGCTTTCTTT. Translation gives CAWRADTIRNTEAFF.

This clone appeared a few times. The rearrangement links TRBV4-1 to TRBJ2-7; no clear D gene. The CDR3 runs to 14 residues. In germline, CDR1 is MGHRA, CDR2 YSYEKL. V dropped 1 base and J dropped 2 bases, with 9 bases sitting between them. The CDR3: CASSQVYGPYEQYF. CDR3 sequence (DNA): TGCGCCAGCAGCCAAGTGTACGGGCCCTACGAGCAGTACTTC.

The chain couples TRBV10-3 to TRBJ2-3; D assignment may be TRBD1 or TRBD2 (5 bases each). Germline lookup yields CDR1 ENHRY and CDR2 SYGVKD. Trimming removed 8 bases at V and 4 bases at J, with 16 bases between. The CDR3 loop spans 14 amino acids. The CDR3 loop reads CAIGGWGKSDTQYF. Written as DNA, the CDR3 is TGTGCCATCGGGGGTTGGGGCAAATCAGATACGCAGTATTTT.

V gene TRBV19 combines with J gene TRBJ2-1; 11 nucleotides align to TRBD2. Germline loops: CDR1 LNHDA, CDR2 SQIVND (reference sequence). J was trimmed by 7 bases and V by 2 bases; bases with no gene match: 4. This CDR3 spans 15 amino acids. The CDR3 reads CASSIRLAGGNEQFF. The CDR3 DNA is TGTGCCAGTAGTATAAGGCTAGCGGGGGGTAATGAGCAGTTCTTC.

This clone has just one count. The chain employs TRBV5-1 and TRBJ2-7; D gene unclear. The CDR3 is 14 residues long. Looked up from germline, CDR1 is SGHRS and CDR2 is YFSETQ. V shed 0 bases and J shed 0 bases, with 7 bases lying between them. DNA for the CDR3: TGCGCCAGCAGCTTGGCTACAGACTCCTACGAGCAGTACTTC. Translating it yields CASSLATDSYEQYF. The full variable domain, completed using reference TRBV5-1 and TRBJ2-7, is KAGVTQTPRYLIKTRGQQVTLSCSPISGHRSVSWYQQTPGQGLQFLFEYFSETQRNKGNFPGRFSGRQFSNSRSEMNVSTLELGDSALYLCASSLATDSYEQYFGPGTRLTVT.

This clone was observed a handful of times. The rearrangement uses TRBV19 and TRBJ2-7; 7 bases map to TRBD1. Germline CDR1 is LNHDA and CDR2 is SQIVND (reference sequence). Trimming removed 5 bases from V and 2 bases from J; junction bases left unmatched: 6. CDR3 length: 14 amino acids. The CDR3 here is CASSLPQGAYEQYF. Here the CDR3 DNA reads TGTGCCAGTAGTCTACCTCAGGGGGCCTACGAGCAGTACTTC.

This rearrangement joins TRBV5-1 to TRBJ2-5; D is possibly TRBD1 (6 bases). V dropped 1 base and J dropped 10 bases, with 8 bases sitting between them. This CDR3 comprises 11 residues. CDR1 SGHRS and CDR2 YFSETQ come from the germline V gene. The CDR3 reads CASSLKGDQYF. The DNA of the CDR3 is TGCGCCAGCAGCTTGAAGGGGGACCAGTACTTC.

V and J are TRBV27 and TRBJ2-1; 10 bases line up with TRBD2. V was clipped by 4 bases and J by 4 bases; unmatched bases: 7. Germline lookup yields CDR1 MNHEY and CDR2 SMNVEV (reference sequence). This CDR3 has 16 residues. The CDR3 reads CASSSMTSGYYNEQFF. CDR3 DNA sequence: TGTGCCAGCAGTTCCATGACTAGCGGGTATTACAATGAGCAGTTCTTC.